The 5 T cell receptor beta chains reported below all come from one sample, sequenced in a study of Graves' ophthalmopathy and Graves' hyperthyroidism. From RNA, the CDR3 regions of TCR beta chains were amplified and sequenced. First-round RT-PCR relied on HTBI primers, and a second-round multiplex PCR came next. TCRdb passed the multiplex PCR reads through MiXCR, listing each CDR3 protein once. The repertoire has roughly 610,000 distinct CDR3 sequences, approximately 21% of them found once; the top ten carry around 7%. The material sequenced was peripheral blood. These receptors all stem from a woman younger than 35 with stable Graves' hyperthyroidism. Some clones in this sample may be carry-over from other donors' samples.

The CDR3 nucleotides read TGTGCCAGCAGCTTAGCGGGACAGGGGTTGGGTGAAAAACTGTTTTTT. Protein sequence: CASSLAGQGLGEKLFF. The chain joins TRBV7-2 to TRBJ1-4; 10 nucleotides match TRBD1. Germline V gene lookup returns CDR1 SGHTA and CDR2 FQGNSA. J lost 7 bases, V lost 0 bases, and 5 bases had no gene match. CDR3 size: 16 residues. The entire variable domain, with the rest obtained from reference TRBV7-2 and TRBJ1-4, is as follows: GAGVSQSPSNKVTEKGKDVELRCDPISGHTALYWYRQSLGQGLEFLIYFQGNSAPDKSGLPSDRFSAERTGGSVSTLTIQRTQQEDSAVYLCASSLAGQGLGEKLFFGSGTQLSVL.

The chain links TRBV5-5 to TRBJ1-1; 10 bases fit TRBD1. J lost 4 bases, V lost 4 bases, and 7 bases had no gene match. Looked up from germline, CDR1 is SGHKS and CDR2 is YYEKEE (reference sequence). The length of the CDR3 is 15 residues. Here the CDR3 DNA reads TGTGCCAGCAGCCCAGGGACAGGGGATGGCACTGAAGCTTTCTTT. Its translation: CASSPGTGDGTEAFF.

The sample holds many counts of this clonotype. V gene TRBV19 combines with J gene TRBJ1-2; 10 nucleotides line up with TRBD1. The V gene end was trimmed by 3 bases and the J gene end by 3 bases; junction bases not matched to a gene: 1. The CDR3 runs to 14 residues. The germline V gene has CDR1 LNHDA and CDR2 SQIVND (reference sequence). The CDR3 DNA reads TGTGCCAGTAGTATCGGACAGGGGGACTATGGCTACACCTTC. Protein sequence: CASSIGQGDYGYTF.

This clonotype has a count of ten or more. V gene TRBV30 combines with J gene TRBJ2-5; D not certain. CDR3 length equals 12 residues. Germline V CDR1 and CDR2: GTSNPN, SVGIG (reference sequence). V lost 2 bases and J lost 2, with 6 bases in between. The CDR3 reads CAWSRRQETQYF. The CDR3, as DNA: TGTGCCTGGAGTCGGCGTCAAGAGACCCAGTACTTC. The variable domain in full, with the rest retrieved from reference TRBV30 and TRBJ2-5, is SQTIHQWPATLVQPVGSPLSLECTVEGTSNPNLYWYRQAAGRGLQLLFYSVGIGQISSEVPQNLSASRPQDRQFILSSKKLLLSDSGFYLCAWSRRQETQYFGPGTRLLVL.

This chain connects TRBV28 to TRBJ2-7; no definite D call. The CDR3 runs 13 residues. Trimming shortened V by 9 bases and J by 0 bases, and 12 bases separated the two germline ends. Per the germline V gene, CDR1 is MDHEN and CDR2 is SYDVKM. The CDR3 DNA sequence: TGTGCCAGTCGCGGTACCATCTCCTACGAGCAGTACTTC. This gives the protein CASRGTISYEQYF.